Reported below is one T cell receptor beta chain. Clones were sequenced by immunoSEQ multiplex PCR, and TCRdb holds only the in-frame ones, with some missing. The repertoire holds fewer than 200,000 clones, with about 80% as singletons. The CDR3 extends over 15 amino acids. The germline gives CDR1 SGHAT, CDR2 FQNNGV. With 5 bases removed from V and 1 base from J, the gap between germline ends came to 14 bases. This sample was included in a study of blood T cell repertoires in COVID-19. Sample: peripheral blood. The sequence came from a human donor in a cohort sampled during active COVID-19. The chain uses TRBV11-2 and TRBJ1-1; maybe TRBD1 (6 bases). CDR3 DNA: TGTGCCAGCAGCATGCGGACAGATCCGAACACTGAAGCTTTCTTT. The encoded protein is CASSMRTDPNTEAFF.